The clone carrying this TCR beta chain was counted a single time. This sample is part of a study of shared clonotypes between healthy human individuals. Study at large: The donor pool was made up of a couple of women and a few men aged 18 to 49.

Method: immunoSEQ multiplex PCR; TCRdb's copy keeps in-frame clones and lacks some. In the table there are about 380,000 clones, 95% to 97% of which are singletons. Sequenced: memory CD8+ T cells sorted from blood. Indicated subset: CD45RO+ cells pooled with CCR7-negative TemRA cells. This sequence originates from a man aged 25 to 40 in good health.

CDR3: CASSFQGDLGNEQFF. In DNA, the CDR3 is TGCGCCAGCAGCTTTCAGGGGGATTTGGGAAATGAGCAGTTCTTC. The V call is TRBV4-1, the J call TRBJ2-1; 7 bases agree with TRBD1. The junction had 11 bases not matched to a gene; V was cut back by 5 bases and J by 7 bases. Per the germline V gene, CDR1 is MGHRA and CDR2 is YSYEKL. CDR3 length: 15 amino acids.